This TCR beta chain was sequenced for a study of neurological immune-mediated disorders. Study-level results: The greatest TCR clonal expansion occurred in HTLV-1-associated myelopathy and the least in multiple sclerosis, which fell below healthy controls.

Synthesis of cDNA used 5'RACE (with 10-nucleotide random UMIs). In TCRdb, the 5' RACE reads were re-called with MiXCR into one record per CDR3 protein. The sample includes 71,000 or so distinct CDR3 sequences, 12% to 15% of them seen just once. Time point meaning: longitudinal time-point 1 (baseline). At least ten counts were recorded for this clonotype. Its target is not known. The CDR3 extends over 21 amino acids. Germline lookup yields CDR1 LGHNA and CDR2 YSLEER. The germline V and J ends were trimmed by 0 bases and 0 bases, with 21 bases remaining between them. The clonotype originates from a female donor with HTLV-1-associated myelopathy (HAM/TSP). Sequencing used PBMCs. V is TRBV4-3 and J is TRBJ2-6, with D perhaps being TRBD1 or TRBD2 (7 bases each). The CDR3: CASSQDLGQGGGPSGANVLTF. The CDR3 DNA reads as TGCGCCAGCAGCCAAGATCTGGGGCAGGGGGGGGGACCCTCTGGGGCCAACGTCCTGACTTTC.